Following are 9 T cell receptor beta chains from one sample sequenced in a study of shared clonotypes between healthy human individuals. TCRdb's table, derived via immunoSEQ multiplex PCR, lists solely in-frame clones and lacks some. The sample lists 2 million to 2.5 million clones; approximately 96% were seen once. The sample was naive CD4+ T cells sorted from blood. Noted subset: CD45RA+ positively selected. These receptors were obtained from a man aged 18 to 29 in good health.

This clone was counted once. The chain joins TRBV5-1 to TRBJ1-2, with TRBD1 matching 9 bases. The length of the CDR3 is 13 residues. The V gene end was trimmed by 1 base and the J gene end by 8 bases; junction bases not matched to a gene: 3. Germline CDR1 reads SGHRS; CDR2 reads YFSETQ. CDR3 coding DNA: TGCGCCAGCAGCTTGTGGACAGGGGAGGGCTACACCTTC. It encodes CASSLWTGEGYTF.

V gene TRBV4-2 combines with J gene TRBJ2-5; maybe TRBD1 (5 bases). The CDR3 has 15 amino acids. The V end was cut by 0 bases, the J end by 5 bases, with 13 bases between. Germline V gene lookup returns CDR1 LGHNA and CDR2 YNFKEQ. This CDR3 reads CASSQESSGPETQYF. Written as DNA, the CDR3 is TGTGCCAGCAGCCAAGAGTCGTCAGGGCCGGAGACCCAGTACTTC.

The chain couples TRBV7-8 to TRBJ2-7, with D possibly being TRBD1 or TRBD2 (7 bases each). Trimming took 1 base from V and 1 from J, leaving 20 bases between them. CDR3 size: 18 residues. CDR1 is SGHVS, CDR2 FQNEAQ, per germline. The CDR3 loop is CASSLVVNPGGQSYEQYF. Here the CDR3 DNA reads TGTGCCAGCAGCTTAGTAGTTAACCCGGGGGGACAGTCCTACGAGCAGTACTTC.

The chain employs TRBV5-1 and TRBJ2-5; D call uncertain. Germline CDR1 reads SGHRS; CDR2 reads YFSETQ. The CDR3 has 14 amino acids. The V and J ends lost 0 bases and 1 base respectively, with 7 bases between them. The CDR3 sequence is CASSLAQSQETQYF. The CDR3 bases are TGCGCCAGCAGCTTGGCACAGTCCCAAGAGACCCAGTACTTC.

The V gene is TRBV25-1, the J gene TRBJ2-5; D call uncertain. CDR3 size: 12 residues. Trimming shortened V by 7 bases and J by 0 bases, and 6 bases separated the two germline ends. CDR1 is MGHDK and CDR2 is SYGVNS in the germline V gene. The CDR3 loop is CASIQNQETQYF. The CDR3 coding sequence is TGTGCCAGCATCCAAAACCAAGAGACCCAGTACTTC.

The V gene is TRBV29-1, the J gene TRBJ2-7, with 7 bases identical to TRBD1. The CDR3 sequence is 15 residues long. Germline values: CDR1 SQVTM, CDR2 ANQGSEA. The J segment lost 1 base and the V segment lost 1 base, leaving 7 bases of the junction unmatched. CDR3 region: CSVEGVGQSSYEQYF. CDR3 sequence (DNA): TGCAGCGTTGAAGGCGTGGGACAGAGTTCCTACGAGCAGTACTTC.

As regards this clone: The sample contains more than one DNA sequence encoding this CDR3. J is TRBJ1-2 and V is TRBV6-5, with D unclear. Germline CDR1 and CDR2: MNHEY and SVGAGI. The CDR3 has 11 amino acids. V lost 6 bases and J 5 bases, leaving 7 bases between the germline ends. The CDR3 is CASSGSYGYTF. The CDR3 nucleotides are TGTGCCAGCAGCGGGTCTTATGGCTACACCTTC.

CDR3 bases: TGTGCCAGCAGCTTAGGGGACAGGGGGCGCGAGCAGTACTTC. Its protein product is CASSLGDRGREQYF. The J gene is TRBJ2-7, the V gene TRBV7-9; 12 positions match TRBD1. The CDR3 loop spans 14 amino acids. With V trimmed by 1 base and J by 6 bases, 1 base remained unmatched. The germline V gene encodes CDR1 SEHNR and CDR2 FQNEAQ (reference sequence).

V and J are TRBV4-2 and TRBJ2-2; TRBD2 matches at 8 bases. Germline V gene lookup returns CDR1 LGHNA and CDR2 YNFKEQ. The CDR3 is 16 amino acids. V lost 3 bases, J lost 2 bases, and 5 bases stayed unmatched. The CDR3 DNA sequence: TGTGCCAGCAGCCATGAAGGACTAGCCAACACCGGGGAGCTGTTTTTT. Protein product: CASSHEGLANTGELFF.